The rows below give T cell receptor beta chains drawn from one sample of a study of blood T cells in healthy people across ages. TCRdb reanalysed the 5' RACE reads using MiXCR and keeps one entry per CDR3 protein. The table has about 900,000 distinct CDR3 sequences, around 68% seen once. Sample: blood. Receptor source: a man younger than 40 in good health. Each CDR3 is given with its conserved first and last residue. A D gene is named only where the DNA matches it firmly. Only part of the rows carry a size: once, few, many, or a class if the clone is expanded.

16	-	TRBJ1-1	-	TRBV6-2/TRBV6-3	CASSYAAGTPYTEAFF	TGTGCCAGCAGTTATGCAGCCGGGACACCTTACACTGAAGCTTTCTTT
15	-	TRBJ2-5	TRBD2	TRBV7-9	CASRAGLAGRETQYF	TGTGCCAGCAGGGCGGGACTAGCGGGAAGGGAGACCCAGTACTTC
15	-	TRBJ2-7	TRBD1	TRBV7-9	CASTSLGGQGYEQYF	TGTGCCAGCACCTCACTAGGGGGACAGGGGTACGAGCAGTACTTC
14	few	TRBJ2-7	-	TRBV6-2/TRBV6-3	CASSPRRGRNEQYF	TGTGCCAGCAGTCCGCGGCGGGGGCGGAACGAGCAGTACTTC
11	few	TRBJ1-4	-	TRBV6-1	CAAGGPGKLFF	TGTGCCGCTGGGGGCCCCGGGAAACTGTTTTTT
14	few	TRBJ2-4	TRBD1	TRBV29-1	CSVLGQGAENIQYF	TGCAGCGTATTGGGACAGGGGGCCGAAAACATTCAGTACTTC
16	-	TRBJ2-6	-	TRBV7-2	CASSSRTGSGANVLTF	TGTGCCAGCAGCTCCCGGACCGGCTCTGGGGCCAACGTCCTGACTTTC
17	-	TRBJ1-6	TRBD1	TRBV4-3	CASSQDRDRGKNSPLHF	TGCGCCAGCAGCCAAGACCGGGACAGGGGAAAGAATTCACCCCTCCACTTT
15	-	TRBJ1-1	-	TRBV28	CASSFVTYMNTEAFF	TGTGCCAGCAGTTTCGTTACATACATGAACACTGAAGCTTTCTTT
14	-	TRBJ1-1	TRBD1	TRBV6-1	CASSEGTGVTEAFF	TGTGCCAGCAGTGAAGGGACAGGGGTCACTGAAGCTTTCTTT
11	-	TRBJ1-2	TRBD1	TRBV7-9	CASGTGGIYTF	TGTGCCAGCGGGACAGGGGGAATCTACACCTTC
15	-	TRBJ1-6	TRBD1	TRBV20-1	CSAARDRGSRPPLHF	TGCAGTGCTGCCCGGGACAGGGGGAGCAGGCCGCCCCTCCACTTT
14	few	TRBJ2-1	TRBD2	TRBV12-3/TRBV12-4	CASTPGGVGNEQFF	TGTGCCAGCACTCCGGGGGGGGTCGGCAATGAGCAGTTCTTC
13	-	TRBJ2-1	TRBD2	TRBV20-1	CSASGGAKIEQFF	TGCAGTGCCAGCGGGGGGGCCAAGATTGAGCAGTTCTTC
14	-	TRBJ2-7	TRBD2	TRBV7-3	CASRVGAGSYEQYF	TGTGCCAGCAGGGTAGGAGCGGGGTCCTACGAGCAGTACTTC
15	-	TRBJ2-7	TRBD1	TRBV12-3/TRBV12-4	CASSEGQGDIHEQYF	TGTGCCAGCAGCGAAGGACAGGGGGATATCCACGAGCAGTACTTC
13	-	TRBJ2-7	TRBD1	TRBV6-5	CASSRRDRVEQYF	TGTGCCAGCAGCCGCCGGGACAGGGTCGAGCAGTACTTC
15	-	TRBJ2-1	-	TRBV18	CASPKDGVRYNEQFF	TGTGCCAGCCCGAAAGATGGGGTTCGCTACAATGAGCAGTTCTTC
16	-	TRBJ2-5	TRBD1	TRBV7-8	CASSIFGQGAQETQYF	TGTGCCAGCAGCATCTTCGGTCAGGGGGCCCAAGAGACCCAGTACTTC
12	-	TRBJ1-2	-	TRBV2	CASSPGTRNYTF	TGTGCCAGCAGTCCCGGGACAAGAAACTACACCTTC
15	-	TRBJ2-3	TRBD1	TRBV24-1	CATSDLQGVTDTQYF	TGTGCCACCAGTGATTTGCAGGGGGTCACAGATACGCAGTATTTT
14	-	TRBJ2-5	TRBD1	TRBV6-2/TRBV6-3	CASSYRGLGETQYF	TGTGCCAGCAGTTACAGGGGGCTAGGGGAGACCCAGTACTTC
16	-	TRBJ2-1	TRBD2	TRBV7-8	CASSLAGTRAYNEQFF	TGTGCCAGCAGCTTAGCCGGGACTAGAGCCTACAATGAGCAGTTCTTC
15	-	TRBJ1-5	-	TRBV20-1	CSASGGVFGNQPQHF	TGCAGTGCTAGCGGGGGCGTTTTTGGCAATCAGCCCCAGCATTTT
14	-	TRBJ2-1	-	TRBV4-1	CASSPRRDYNEQFF	TGCGCCAGCAGCCCCAGGAGGGACTACAATGAGCAGTTCTTC
15	-	TRBJ2-7	TRBD1	TRBV29-1	CSVARNRQGQNEQYF	TGCAGCGTTGCCCGCAACAGACAGGGGCAGAACGAGCAGTACTTC
15	-	TRBJ1-6	-	TRBV12-3/TRBV12-4	CASSLAGPFNSPLHF	TGTGCCAGCAGTTTGGCGGGACCGTTTAATTCACCCCTCCACTTT
15	few	TRBJ2-1	-	TRBV6-5	CASSYGRSSYNEQFF	TGTGCCAGCAGTTACGGACGGAGCTCCTACAATGAGCAGTTCTTC
16	-	TRBJ2-3	TRBD2	TRBV7-6	CASSLAVAGGTDTQYF	TGTGCCAGCAGCTTAGCGGTTGCGGGGGGCACAGATACGCAGTATTTT
11	many	TRBJ1-1	-	TRBV29-1	CSVDGFPEAFF	TGCAGCGTTGACGGGTTCCCTGAAGCTTTCTTT
14	-	TRBJ1-6	-	TRBV20-1	CSARPQVSDSPLHF	TGCAGTGCTAGGCCGCAGGTGTCAGATTCACCCCTCCACTTT
14	once	TRBJ2-3	-	TRBV6-5	CASSRGPLGDTQYF	TGTGCCAGCAGTCGGGGCCCTTTAGGAGATACGCAGTATTTT
16	-	TRBJ2-6	-	TRBV12-3/TRBV12-4	CASSLAAGTGANVLTF	TGTGCCAGCAGTTTAGCGGCTGGTACTGGGGCCAACGTCCTGACTTTC
9	-	TRBJ2-1	-	TRBV29-1	CSVGHEQFF	TGCAGCGTTGGGCATGAGCAGTTCTTC
18	few	TRBJ2-2	TRBD2	TRBV20-1	CSARDQDSGGSNTGELFF	TGCAGTGCTAGAGATCAGGATAGCGGGGGATCGAACACCGGGGAGCTGTTTTTT
10	-	TRBJ2-1	-	TRBV20-1	CSGLGDEQFF	TGCAGTGGCCTTGGGGACGAGCAGTTCTTC
15	-	TRBJ2-7	-	TRBV20-1	CSARDYSGGTYEQYF	TGCAGTGCTAGAGACTACTCCGGAGGTACCTACGAGCAGTACTTC
15	once	TRBJ2-7	-	TRBV28	CASSSDRTSSYEQYF	TGTGCCAGCAGTTCGGACAGAACAAGCTCCTACGAGCAGTACTTC
15	-	TRBJ2-4	TRBD1	TRBV3-1	CASSQIATGAWEQYF	TGTGCCAGCAGCCAGATAGCGACAGGGGCCTGGGAGCAGTACTTC
15	-	TRBJ2-1	-	TRBV4-3	CASSPPGPLGNEQFF	TGCGCCAGCAGCCCACCGGGACCCCTGGGGAATGAGCAGTTCTTC
13	-	TRBJ2-1	TRBD1	TRBV5-1	CASSFMRDRGQFF	TGCGCCAGCAGCTTTATGCGGGACAGGGGGCAGTTCTTC
13	-	TRBJ2-5	-	TRBV6-5	CASTSSWSETQYF	TGTGCCAGCACTTCCAGTTGGTCAGAGACCCAGTACTTC
17	-	TRBJ2-1	TRBD2	TRBV7-9	CASSLVRGGTDYNEQFF	TGTGCCAGCAGCTTAGTGCGCGGGGGTACCGACTACAATGAGCAGTTCTTC
16	-	TRBJ2-3	-	TRBV5-1	CASNDKTQISTDTQYF	TGCGCCAGCAACGACAAGACACAGATCTCTACAGATACGCAGTATTTT
12	-	TRBJ1-1	-	TRBV20-1	CSAQRELDEAFF	TGCAGTGCTCAGAGAGAATTAGATGAAGCTTTCTTT
11	many	TRBJ2-7	-	TRBV28	CASSWSYEQYF	TGTGCCAGCAGTTGGTCCTACGAGCAGTACTTC
13	few	TRBJ1-2	-	TRBV29-1	CSVEDLEDYGYTF	TGCAGCGTTGAAGATCTGGAGGACTATGGCTACACCTTC
15	-	TRBJ2-3	-	TRBV29-1	CSVDYLGLFTDTQYF	TGCAGCGTGGACTATTTAGGACTCTTCACAGATACGCAGTATTTT